A single sample is the source of the 29 T cell receptor beta chains below, sequenced in a study of neoadjuvant anti-PD-1 for oral cavity cancer. Data came from immunoSEQ multiplex PCR; TCRdb stores just in-frame clones and leaves some out. The sample yields around 60,000 clones, approximately 80% seen once. The sample was PBMCs, taken before nivolumab (anti-PD-1) treatment. Every receptor here comes from a person aged 40 to 85 with oral cavity squamous cell carcinoma.

The genes are TRBV11-2 and TRBJ2-1; 8 bases match TRBD2. Trimming at V came to 7 bases and at J to 7 bases, leaving 3 bases not matched to a gene. CDR1 is SGHAT, CDR2 FQNNGV, per germline. CDR3 length: 12 residues. The CDR3 loop is CASKRGGNEQFF. DNA for the CDR3: TGTGCCAGCAAGCGCGGGGGGAATGAGCAGTTCTTC.

This clone was recorded at least ten times. The chain employs TRBV2 and TRBJ2-7; the D gene is possibly TRBD1 (6 bases). The CDR3 has 12 amino acids. V was pared by 6 bases and J by 2 bases, with 8 bases between. Germline assignment: CDR1 SNHLY and CDR2 FYNNEI. DNA of the CDR3: TGTGCCAGCAGATGGACAGCCTACGAGCAGTACTTC. Translated, it gives CASRWTAYEQYF.

This chain joins TRBV2 and TRBJ2-1; 8 bases are shared with TRBD2. Losses at the gene ends were 6 bases for V and 5 bases for J; bases not matched to a gene: 9. The CDR3 runs to 15 residues. CDR1 and CDR2 (germline): SNHLY, FYNNEI. The CDR3: CASSRADSGDNEQFF. CDR3 DNA sequence: TGTGCCAGCAGCCGAGCGGATAGCGGGGACAATGAGCAGTTCTTC.

The chain links TRBV7-8 to TRBJ2-7; 10 positions match TRBD2. V lost 3 bases, J lost 0 bases, and 5 bases stayed unmatched. Germline V gene data show CDR1 as SGHVS and CDR2 as FQNEAQ. CDR3 size: 16 residues. The DNA of the CDR3 is TGTGCCAGCAGCTTCTTTAGCGGGGGGCCCTCCTACGAGCAGTACTTC. Translated, it gives CASSFFSGGPSYEQYF.

This chain joins TRBV11-3 and TRBJ2-1; TRBD2 agrees at 8 bases. V trimming: 1 base; J trimming: 4 bases; junction bases outside the gene matches: 6. The CDR3 is 16 amino acids. CDR1 is SGHNT and CDR2 is YENEEA in the germline V gene. The CDR3 sequence is CASSLGSGGGYNEQFF. In DNA form, the CDR3 reads TGTGCCAGCAGCTTAGGGAGCGGGGGAGGTTACAATGAGCAGTTCTTC.

The CDR3 bases are TGTGCCCTTGGGGCCCCCGGCCCAGATACGCAGTATTTT. It is translated as CALGAPGPDTQYF. V is TRBV5-4 and J is TRBJ2-3; D is perhaps TRBD1 (5 bases). Germline loops: CDR1 SGHNT, CDR2 YYREEE (reference sequence). Trimming took 10 bases from V and 4 from J, leaving 16 bases between them. The CDR3 is 13 residues long.

The chain is built from TRBV5-1 and TRBJ1-1; 10 bases match TRBD1. The CDR3 runs to 16 residues. The junction had 6 bases not matched to a gene; V was cut back by 0 bases and J by 4 bases. CDR1 is SGHRS, CDR2 YFSETQ, per germline. The CDR3 region has the DNA TGCGCCAGCAGCTTGGGACAGGGGGCGGCGGGCACTGAAGCTTTCTTT. Its translation: CASSLGQGAAGTEAFF.

The chain links TRBV10-1 to TRBJ2-5; D may be TRBD1 or TRBD2 (5 bases each). The CDR3 covers 15 residues. Germline CDR1 WNHNN, CDR2 SYGVQD (reference sequence). V was clipped by 0 bases and J by 1 base, with 9 bases between them. The CDR3 region is CASSESRGTQETQYF. The CDR3 nucleotides are TGCGCCAGCAGTGAGTCGCGAGGGACCCAAGAGACCCAGTACTTC.

The V and J genes are TRBV5-6 and TRBJ1-6; D call uncertain. V lost 0 bases to trimming and J lost 6 bases, with 4 bases between them. CDR3 length: 13 amino acids. Looked up from germline, CDR1 is SGHDT and CDR2 is YYEEEE. As DNA, the CDR3 is TGTGCCAGCAGCTTGGTCGGTAATTCACCCCTCCACTTT. Its translation is CASSLVGNSPLHF.

The chain carries TRBV6-1 and TRBJ2-7, with D possibly TRBD2 on 5 matching bases. Germline CDR1 reads MNHNS; CDR2 reads SASEGT. CDR3 length: 15 amino acids. With 7 bases removed from V and 2 bases from J, the gap between germline ends came to 18 bases. The CDR3 loop reads CASIDPGWVPYEQYF. CDR3 coding DNA: TGTGCCAGCATCGACCCGGGGTGGGTTCCCTACGAGCAGTACTTC.

The sample holds many counts of this clone. The rearrangement uses TRBV6-5 and TRBJ2-7; D may correspond to TRBD1 or TRBD2 (5 bases each). Germline CDR1 and CDR2: MNHEY and SVGAGI. Trimming shortened V by 6 bases and J by 7 bases, and 7 bases separated the two germline ends. This CDR3 spans 10 amino acids. CDR3 sequence: CASRGEEQYF. The CDR3 coding sequence is TGTGCCAGCAGAGGGGAGGAGCAGTACTTC.

The DNA of the CDR3 is TGTGCCAGCACCCTGCAGGGGGGAGGTAATGAGCAGTTCTTC. It codes for CASTLQGGGNEQFF. The chain combines TRBV5-4 with TRBJ2-1; a weak D match, TRBD1 (7 bases). In germline, CDR1 is SGHNT, CDR2 YYREEE (reference sequence). V was pared by 6 bases and J by 7 bases, with 17 bases between. CDR3 length equals 14 residues. Based on the CDR3 plus reference TRBV5-4 and TRBJ2-1, the full variable domain is ETGVTQSPTHLIKTRGQQVTLRCSSQSGHNTVSWYQQALGQGPQFIFQYYREEENGRGNFPPRFSGLQFPNYSSELNVNALELDDSALYLCASTLQGGGNEQFFGPGTRLTVL.

The chain is built from TRBV5-4 and TRBJ2-3, with a weak D call TRBD2 (6 bases). The CDR3 runs 14 residues. The V gene's germline CDR1 is SGHNT and CDR2 YYREEE (reference sequence). The V gene lost 4 bases and the J gene lost 1 base, with 10 bases spanning the gap. CDR3 region: CASSGRGGTDTQYF. The CDR3 DNA is TGTGCCAGCAGCGGTCGCGGGGGCACAGATACGCAGTATTTT.

The chain is built from TRBV9 and TRBJ1-3; possible D gene TRBD1, 6 bases. Trimming cost V 3 bases and J 4 bases, with 14 bases left between them. Germline V gene data show CDR1 as SGDLS and CDR2 as YYNGEE. This CDR3 comprises 15 residues. The CDR3 loop reads CASSGGDMAGNTIYF. DNA of the CDR3: TGTGCCAGCAGCGGAGGGGACATGGCCGGAAACACCATATATTTT.

The chain recombines TRBV6-5 with TRBJ1-5; the D gene is possibly TRBD1 (5 bases). V lost 6 bases, J lost 6 bases, and 12 bases lay in between. Germline V gene sequence: CDR1 MNHEY, CDR2 SVGAGI. The CDR3 is 13 residues long. The CDR3 is CASSPMGGQPQHF. CDR3 DNA: TGTGCCAGCAGCCCTATGGGGGGTCAGCCCCAGCATTTT.

The chain carries TRBV4-1 and TRBJ2-1; the D gene is possibly TRBD2 (5 bases). This CDR3 region has 15 residues. In germline, CDR1 is MGHRA, CDR2 YSYEKL. V was cut by 0 bases and J by 4 bases, with 10 bases left in between. The CDR3 DNA follows: TGCGCCAGCAGCCAAGAGGGTGGGAGTTACAATGAGCAGTTCTTC. Protein sequence: CASSQEGGSYNEQFF.

V usage is TRBV9 and J usage is TRBJ1-1; possibly TRBD1 for D (6 bases). V lost 2 bases and J 4 bases, leaving 12 bases between the germline ends. The CDR3 contains 14 residues. Per the germline V gene, CDR1 is SGDLS and CDR2 is YYNGEE. The CDR3 DNA reads as TGTGCCAGCAGCGTTCGGCCAGGGGTCACTGAAGCTTTCTTT. Protein product: CASSVRPGVTEAFF.

This clone showed up just once. The rearrangement uses TRBV10-3 and TRBJ2-1, with D unclear. The CDR3 sequence is 12 residues long. From germline, CDR1 is ENHRY and CDR2 SYGVKD. Trimming removed 5 bases at V and 7 bases at J, with 9 bases between. Here the CDR3 DNA reads TGTGCCATCAGTTCCCTAGGTAATGAGCAGTTCTTC. Its translation: CAISSLGNEQFF.

This rearrangement joins TRBV5-5 to TRBJ2-3, with D possibly being TRBD1 (5 bases). The V gene's germline CDR1 is SGHKS and CDR2 YYEKEE (reference sequence). Trimming removed 6 bases at V and 0 bases at J, with 20 bases between. The CDR3 consists of 17 residues. CDR3 sequence reads: CASNPTASLTSTDTQYF. Here the CDR3 DNA reads TGTGCCAGCAATCCGACAGCCTCCCTAACCAGCACAGATACGCAGTATTTT.

This clone was seen a single time. J is TRBJ1-1 and V is TRBV7-3; D remains unclear. CDR1 is SGHTA and CDR2 is FQGTGA in the germline V gene. This CDR3 contains 15 residues. The V end lost 1 base, the J end lost 2 bases, and 11 bases lay between the germline ends. CDR3: CASSLRLAGNTEAFF. Here the CDR3 DNA reads TGTGCCAGCAGCTTAAGGTTGGCAGGCAACACTGAAGCTTTCTTT.

J is TRBJ2-3 and V is TRBV9, with TRBD2 matching 8 bases. Germline V lookup: CDR1 SGDLS, CDR2 YYNGEE. The CDR3 length is 17 residues. V dropped 4 bases and J dropped 1; count of bases not matched to a gene: 11. This chain's CDR3 is CASSSRGGVGGTDTQYF. CDR3 nucleotides: TGTGCCAGCAGCTCCCGGGGGGGCGTAGGAGGCACAGATACGCAGTATTTT.

The chain uses TRBV2 and TRBJ2-1; 7 bases line up with TRBD2. Germline CDR1 is SNHLY and CDR2 is FYNNEI. The CDR3 has 14 amino acids. Trimming took 7 bases from V and 3 from J; bases not matched to a gene: 6. The CDR3 DNA is TGTGCCAGCAACGGAGCGGGATTCTACAATGAGCAGTTCTTC. Translated: CASNGAGFYNEQFF.

The chain carries TRBV5-1 and TRBJ1-1; TRBD1 agrees at 8 bases. The CDR3 runs to 14 residues. CDR1 is SGHRS, CDR2 YFSETQ, per germline. Germline trimming cut 4 bases from V and 3 bases from J; bases unmatched to any gene: 5. The CDR3 coding sequence is TGCGCCAGCAGCCAGGGGGCAGGGGACACTGAAGCTTTCTTT. It specifies CASSQGAGDTEAFF.

The rearrangement links TRBV5-1 to TRBJ2-1; 7 bases map to TRBD2. The germline V gene encodes CDR1 SGHRS and CDR2 YFSETQ. The V segment lost 0 bases and the J segment 7 bases; nucleotides outside the gene matches: 13. The CDR3 contains 17 residues. CDR3 DNA: TGCGCCAGCAGCTTGGCCGAAGTACTAGCGAGGGGAAATGAGCAGTTCTTC. It is translated as CASSLAEVLARGNEQFF.

The chain combines TRBV30 with TRBJ2-6, with 7 bases that match TRBD2. This CDR3 is built from 16 residues. V lost 3 bases to trimming and J lost 0 bases; unmatched junction nucleotides: 5. Germline V gives CDR1 GTSNPN, CDR2 SVGIG (reference sequence). This CDR3 reads CAWRERDHSGANVLTF. In nucleotides, the CDR3 is TGTGCCTGGAGAGAGCGGGACCACTCTGGGGCCAACGTCCTGACTTTC. Drawing the rest from reference TRBV30 and TRBJ2-6, the complete variable domain is SQTIHQWPATLVQPVGSPLSLECTVEGTSNPNLYWYRQAAGRGLQLLFYSVGIGQISSEVPQNLSASRPQDRQFILSSKKLLLSDSGFYLCAWRERDHSGANVLTFGAGSRLTVL.

This chain uses TRBV10-3 with TRBJ2-5, with a possible D match to TRBD2 (5 bases). The CDR3 is made up of 13 amino acids. From germline, CDR1 is ENHRY and CDR2 SYGVKD. The V and J ends lost 3 bases and 5 bases respectively, with 10 bases between them. In DNA form, the CDR3 reads TGTGCCATCAGTGAATCGGGGAAGGAGACCCAGTACTTC. Translating it yields CAISESGKETQYF.

This chain joins TRBV13 and TRBJ2-2; TRBD1 matches 7 bases. V shed 5 bases, J shed 5 bases, and the junction held 11 bases outside the gene matches. This CDR3 spans 16 amino acids. Per the germline V gene, CDR1 is PRHDT and CDR2 is FYEKMQ (reference sequence). In nucleotides, the CDR3 is TGTGCCAGCAGCCCAAACGACAGGGTAGAGACCGGGGAGCTGTTTTTT. Translating gives CASSPNDRVETGELFF.

The V and J genes are TRBV20-1 and TRBJ2-7, with D perhaps TRBD2 (6 bases). Trimming left V 7 bases short and J 1 base short, with 8 bases between. Germline V gene sequence: CDR1 DFQATT, CDR2 SNEGSKA (reference sequence). The CDR3 runs 11 residues. The CDR3 sequence is CSGAGSYEQYF. CDR3 nucleotide sequence: TGCAGTGGCGCGGGGTCCTACGAGCAGTACTTC.

The chain recombines TRBV6-1 with TRBJ2-3; 8 bases match TRBD2. CDR3 length: 15 amino acids. Germline loops: CDR1 MNHNS, CDR2 SASEGT. Trimming removed 6 bases from V and 0 bases from J; junction bases left unmatched: 5. The CDR3 nucleotides are TGTGCCAGCAGCAAGGGACTAGGGAGCACAGATACGCAGTATTTT. Protein sequence: CASSKGLGSTDTQYF.